The table lists the clone carrying this T cell receptor (beta chain) with a few counts. Its antigen is undetermined. Trimming left V 4 bases short and J 5 bases short, with 5 bases between. There are 12 residues in the CDR3. CDR1 is LGHNA, CDR2 YNFKEQ, per germline. TCRdb redid the calling of the 5' RACE reads with MiXCR, one entry per CDR3 protein. The sample lists about 140,000 distinct CDR3 sequences; roughly 13% were seen once. This record comes from a study of T-cell memory formation after mild COVID-19. Study outcomes and limitations: Second-wave clones peaking on day 37 lacked confirmed SARS-CoV-2 specificity. The appearance of some responding clones in pre-infection memory suggested that cross-reactive memory joined. Those CD4+ clones that contracted were mainly in CM and EM (CD8+ ones in EMRA). Clones shrinking between day 15 and 85 showed a balanced CD4/CD8 split, and those that grew later tilted toward CD4+.

The chain uses TRBV4-2 and TRBJ2-2; D gene ambiguous. Material for sequencing was PBMCs or a T cell subset sorted from them (not recorded which). The origin of this receptor is an adult woman who had mild COVID-19 (a few samples of this study predate the infection). Cell type and time point are not known. The CDR3 is CASSPGTGELFF. As DNA, the CDR3 is TGTGCCAGCAGCCCCGGAACCGGGGAGCTGTTTTTT.